This TCR beta chain originates from a study of blood T cell repertoires in COVID-19 (TCRdb year 2020). In the study overall: Samples from collaborators originated in the United States, Italy and Spain and spanned both the acute and convalescent phases of COVID-19. The repertoires were released in a freely available public database intended as a resource for research on the immune response to SARS-CoV-2. Where available, HLA class I and class II types were taken from metadata supplied by the sample provider and were not determined by assay-based typing. Deeply sampled blood TCRbeta repertoires from subjects exposed to, actively infected with, or recovered from COVID-19 were included in the dataset. Nearly every sample came with metadata listing a de-identified subject ID, COVID-19 status, age in years and sex. The prospective study material was composed of cDNA or gDNA derived from T cells, B-cell-depleted T cells, or PBMCs. Samples came from the ongoing ImmuneRACE study (first 160 participants) plus 1,254 subjects from 6 global collaborators. Overall study outcomes, separate from this receptor: Clinical and demographic metadata were provided uncurated, with the amount varying by source and participant.

Collaborating institutions collected whole blood in K2EDTA tubes following their own protocols. For TCRbeta analysis, collaborators shipped samples as frozen whole blood, isolated PBMCs, or DNA extracted from either of those sample types. This clone was seen a handful of times. Its binding antigen is unknown. Base-call qualities are not available, and no considerably larger clone is one nucleotide away. There are 13 amino acids in the CDR3, from cysteine to phenylalanine inclusive. The entry retains the CDR3 DNA only, 39 bases that are in frame from base 1. Reading the germline V gene gives CDR1 SGDLS and CDR2 YYNGEE. V loses 3 bases, J loses 1 base, and the germline ends lie 7 bases apart. TCRbeta CDR3 regions were amplified from genomic DNA by means of the immunoSEQ Assay, a bias-controlled multiplex PCR. The study's processing was this. The number of nucleated cells in each sample was estimated by amplification of reference gene primers within the assay. Sequence reads were collapsed and filtered to measure the absolute abundance of every unique TCRbeta CDR3 rearrangement. For each sample, productive Simpson clonality was calculated by taking the square root of Simpson's diversity index across productive rearrangements. Here the immuneACCESS table is served through TCRdb, limited to in-frame sequences with V and J called. Missing clones are a known gap in these copies; in checked studies unresolved V genes cover under half, and the rest lacks a known reason. The V and J calls and clone size were taken over from that table, and D and trimming were inferred from the DNA. The sample data list about 190,000 clones, and approximately 85% of these were observed just once. Roughly 5% of the sample goes to the ten largest clones.

The chain is encoded by TRBV9 joined to TRBJ1-1, and the D gene may be TRBD1, 5 bases matching. This TCR derives from a woman between 65 and 79 years old with active or convalescent COVID-19. The material sequenced was peripheral blood. The CDR3 protein sequence reads: CASSEGPNTEAFF. In nucleotides, the sequence is TGTGCCAGCAGCGAGGGGCCGAACACTGAAGCTTTCTTT.